The next 27 T cell receptor beta chains were all read from a single sample in a study of blood T cells in healthy people across ages. A second PCR of about 7 to 12 cycles used a sample-barcoded 5' primer and a J-beta primer mix. TCRdb recomputed calls from the 5' RACE reads with MiXCR, one row per CDR3 protein. The sample records about 560,000 distinct CDR3 sequences, 25% to 35% being singletons. This sample was shared with a second study, whose subject was T cells of mothers and their children.

The sequenced material came from blood. The receptors derive from a boy between 2 and 10 years old in good health.

In its sample, this clonotype was seen a few times. The rearrangement uses TRBV5-5 and TRBJ1-5; D perhaps matches TRBD1 (5 bases). V was clipped by 4 bases and J by 0 bases, with 14 bases between them. Germline CDR1 is SGHKS and CDR2 is YYEKEE (reference sequence). The length of the CDR3 is 16 residues. The CDR3 coding sequence is TGTGCCAGCAGCCTGATACCGGGGCCTAGCAATCAGCCCCAGCATTTT. Encoded protein: CASSLIPGPSNQPQHF.

The rearrangement uses TRBV5-6 and TRBJ2-3, with D hard to call. Looked up from germline, CDR1 is SGHDT and CDR2 is YYEEEE. Deletions cut 7 bases from V and 2 bases from J, with 11 bases between. The CDR3 has 13 residues. The CDR3 is CASGVPPTDTQYF. CDR3 in DNA: TGTGCCAGCGGCGTGCCGCCCACAGATACGCAGTATTTT.

The chain employs TRBV9 and TRBJ2-7; the D gene is possibly TRBD2 (6 bases). The CDR3 length is 18 residues. V was trimmed by 4 bases and J by 2 bases, leaving 25 bases between them. CDR1 is SGDLS, CDR2 YYNGEE, per germline. CDR3 coding DNA: TGTGCCAGCAGCTCCCCCCCATGGGGTAGCGGACTTACCTACGAGCAGTACTTC. Its protein product is CASSSPPWGSGLTYEQYF.

This clonotype was detected a few times. The V and J genes are TRBV12-3 or TRBV12-4 and TRBJ2-2; possible D gene TRBD1, 5 bases. V was cut by 2 bases and J by 7 bases, with 11 bases left in between. The CDR3 is 14 amino acids. CDR3 bases: TGTGCCAGCAGTTTATCAGGGTATGACGGGGAGCTGTTTTTT. Encoded protein: CASSLSGYDGELFF.

V and J are TRBV9 and TRBJ1-4; D may be TRBD1 (6 bases). CDR1 is SGDLS, CDR2 YYNGEE, per germline. The CDR3 is 18 residues long. The ends were cut back, 4 bases at V and 3 bases at J, with 22 bases in the middle. CDR3 nucleotide sequence: TGTGCCAGCAGCACCCGGGGCAGGGGAGAGTCAGCTAATGAAAAACTGTTTTTT. Amino acids: CASSTRGRGESANEKLFF.

The CDR3 protein is CSARDQGQGAEQYF. The CDR3 DNA reads as TGCAGTGCTAGAGATCAAGGACAGGGTGCCGAGCAGTACTTC. The chain combines TRBV20-1 with TRBJ2-7, with TRBD1 identical over 8 bases. This CDR3 spans 14 amino acids. Germline CDR1 is DFQATT and CDR2 is SNEGSKA (reference sequence). V was clipped by 0 bases and J by 6 bases; unmatched bases: 7.

For this clonotype: Mismatch with germline at one junction end may stem from a read error. DNA for the CDR3: TGTGCCAGCAGCTCTCCCGGGGTCAATGAGCGGTTCTTC. Its protein product is CASSSPGVNERFF. The chain carries TRBV7-9 and TRBJ2-5; TRBD2 is a possible D gene (5 bases). This CDR3 has 13 amino acids. Germline CDR1 SEHNR, CDR2 FQNEAQ (reference sequence).

The chain is built from TRBV15 and TRBJ1-1; 7 positions agree with TRBD1. V was pared by 1 base and J by 0 bases, with 2 bases of the junction left unmatched. The CDR3 sequence is 15 residues long. CDR1 is LNHNV and CDR2 is YYDKDF in the germline V gene (reference sequence). CDR3 amino acids: CATSRATGLNTEAFF. For the CDR3, the DNA is TGTGCCACCAGCAGAGCGACAGGGTTGAACACTGAAGCTTTCTTT.

V and J are TRBV29-1 and TRBJ2-1; D gene uncertain. Per the germline V gene, CDR1 is SQVTM and CDR2 is ANQGSEA. The V gene lost 5 bases and the J gene lost 6 bases, with 17 bases spanning the gap. The CDR3 sequence is 14 residues long. CDR3: CSVSVGPRSNEQFF. The CDR3 nucleotides read TGCAGCGTTAGTGTTGGACCCCGGAGCAATGAGCAGTTCTTC.

In its sample, this clonotype was seen a few times. This chain uses TRBV21-1 with TRBJ1-6. TRBV21-1 is termed a pseudogene. The CDR3 has 18 residues. The CDR3 nucleotides read TGTGCCAGCAGCAAAGTTATCCGTCGACTCTCCTATAATTCACCCCTCCACTTT. It yields the protein CASSKVIRRLSYNSPLHF.

This clonotype appeared once. The chain combines TRBV3-1 with TRBJ2-1; D remains unclear. The germline gives CDR1 LGHDT, CDR2 YNNKEL (reference sequence). The CDR3 consists of 16 residues. V was pared by 2 bases and J by 0 bases, with 11 bases between. CDR3 in DNA: TGTGCCAGCAGCCAACGGCCGGTGAGCTCCTACAATGAGCAGTTCTTC. The encoded protein is CASSQRPVSSYNEQFF.

V is TRBV29-1 and J is TRBJ2-4; D is unresolved. CDR1 and CDR2 from the germline V gene are SQVTM and ANQGSEA. This CDR3 is built from 15 residues. The V end was cut by 2 bases, the J end by 0 bases, with 11 bases between. CDR3 region: CSVETGTLAKNIQYF. The DNA for the CDR3 is TGCAGCGTTGAAACCGGAACACTAGCCAAAAACATTCAGTACTTC.

CDR3 sequence (DNA): TGTGCCAGCAGCGGGGGGACCGTGTATGAAGGCTACACCTTC. Encoded protein: CASSGGTVYEGYTF. The chain combines TRBV9 with TRBJ1-2, with TRBD1 as a possible D gene (5 bases). The CDR3 totals 14 residues. The germline V gene encodes CDR1 SGDLS and CDR2 YYNGEE. Trimming took 3 bases from V and 8 from J, leaving 17 bases between them.

The genes are TRBV12-3 or TRBV12-4 and TRBJ1-5; 8 nucleotides agree with TRBD1. Trimming took 8 bases from V and 3 from J; bases not matched to a gene: 12. The length of the CDR3 is 16 residues. The CDR3 DNA reads as TGTGCCAGCGGTCCGACAGGGGACACGTTCAATCAGCCCCAGCATTTT. This translates into CASGPTGDTFNQPQHF.

The CDR3 nucleotides read TGCGCCAGCAGCAAAAGCGGGACAGATACGCAGTATTTT. Translation: CASSKSGTDTQYF. The chain recombines TRBV4-1 with TRBJ2-3; possible D gene TRBD2, 6 bases. CDR3 length: 13 residues. V lost 5 bases, J lost 3 bases, and 9 bases lay in between. Per the germline V gene, CDR1 is MGHRA and CDR2 is YSYEKL.

V usage is TRBV11-2 and J usage is TRBJ2-5; possibly TRBD1 for D (6 bases). CDR3 size: 19 residues. V dropped 1 base and J dropped 4 bases, with 25 bases sitting between them. CDR1 is SGHAT, CDR2 FQNNGV, per germline. Here the CDR3 DNA reads TGTGCCAGCAGCTTAGGAGAACAGGGCGGTCGAGGGATTAGAGAGACCCAGTACTTC. Its translation is CASSLGEQGGRGIRETQYF.

This rearrangement joins TRBV7-3 to TRBJ2-3, with TRBD2 matching over 8 bases. Germline CDR1 is SGHTA and CDR2 is FQGTGA. This CDR3 spans 15 amino acids. The J segment lost 2 bases and the V segment lost 3 bases, leaving 4 bases of the junction unmatched. The CDR3 nucleotides are TGTGCCAGCAGCTTTTCGGGGGGGGCCACAGATACGCAGTATTTT. Translation gives CASSFSGGATDTQYF.

Here the CDR3 reads CASRYLTAGTNEQYF. The CDR3 DNA follows: TGCGCCAGCAGGTACCTTACGGCAGGGACGAACGAGCAGTACTTC. This sequence joins TRBV5-1 and TRBJ2-7; D tentatively fits TRBD1 or TRBD2 (5 bases each). The germline V gene has CDR1 SGHRS and CDR2 YFSETQ. Trimming took off 5 bases at V and 5 bases at J, with 20 bases between the two ends. The length of the CDR3 is 15 residues.

This chain links TRBV7-8 with TRBJ2-1; 7 nucleotides line up with TRBD2. The DNA end favors TRBJ2-5, so the J call may be wrong. Germline V gives CDR1 SGHVS, CDR2 FQNEAQ. CDR3 length equals 12 residues. This CDR3 reads CASREAGETQYF. CDR3 nucleotides: TGTGCCAGCAGGGAAGCGGGGGAGACCCAGTACTTC.

The chain carries TRBV11-2 and TRBJ2-1; D remains ambiguous. The CDR3 runs 14 residues. Trimming cost V 5 bases and J 8 bases, with 16 bases left between them. The germline CDR1 and CDR2 sequences are SGHAT and FQNNGV. CDR3 coding DNA: TGTGCCAGCAGCCCCCTACAGAGCCCCCATGAGCAGTTCTTC. Its protein product is CASSPLQSPHEQFF.

The rearrangement uses TRBV9 and TRBJ2-5, with 7 bases that match TRBD1. The ends lost 3 bases at V and 5 bases at J; junction bases unmatched: 4. The CDR3 spans 13 residues. CDR1 and CDR2 from the germline V gene are SGDLS and YYNGEE. The CDR3 spells CASSAGDSETQYF. The CDR3 DNA is TGTGCCAGCAGCGCCGGGGACAGTGAGACCCAGTACTTC.

The chain recombines TRBV10-3 with TRBJ2-1; no reliable D call. Per germline, CDR1 ENHRY and CDR2 SYGVKD. The CDR3 is 15 residues long. Trimming cost V 2 bases and J 1 base, with 9 bases left between them. The chain's CDR3 is CAISEPEKSYNEQFF. The CDR3 DNA follows: TGTGCCATCAGTGAGCCGGAAAAATCCTACAATGAGCAGTTCTTC.

This clonotype showed up just a few times. The chain joins TRBV20-1 to TRBJ1-1, with a possible D match to TRBD1 (6 bases). Germline V gene data show CDR1 as DFQATT and CDR2 as SNEGSKA (reference sequence). With 5 bases removed from V and 5 bases from J, the gap between germline ends came to 9 bases. This CDR3 is built from 11 residues. CDR3 DNA: TGCAGTGCTGGCAGGGGAACTGAAGCTTTCTTT. This sequence encodes CSAGRGTEAFF.

The CDR3 coding sequence is TGTGCCAGCAGTGGGCTAGCGGGAGACCGACAAGAGACCCAGTACTTC. It translates to CASSGLAGDRQETQYF. This rearrangement joins TRBV6-1 to TRBJ2-5; 10 positions match TRBD2. V lost 4 bases to trimming and J lost 2 bases; unmatched junction nucleotides: 7. The CDR3 loop spans 16 amino acids. CDR1 is MNHNS and CDR2 is SASEGT in the germline V gene.

This clonotype appeared a few times. V gene TRBV21-1 combines with J gene TRBJ2-7; the D call of TRBD1 is as the table states it, not checked on the DNA. TRBV21-1 is an annotated pseudogene. This CDR3 region has 15 residues. The CDR3 region is CASSTMDRGFCEQYF. Written as DNA, the CDR3 is TGTGCCAGCAGCACCATGGACAGGGGATTTTGCGAGCAGTACTTC.

This chain links TRBV12-3 or TRBV12-4 with TRBJ2-5, with 8 bases that match TRBD2. CDR3 size: 17 residues. J gave up 5 bases and V 1 base, and 12 bases lay outside the gene matches. CDR3 sequence (DNA): TGTGCCAGCAGTTTAGGAATCTACGGGGGGGCCAAGGAGACCCAGTACTTC. Translating it yields CASSLGIYGGAKETQYF.

The gene calls are TRBV11-2 and TRBJ2-7; TRBD2 matches 8 bases. The CDR3 runs 14 residues. Per the germline V gene, CDR1 is SGHAT and CDR2 is FQNNGV. The V gene end was trimmed by 4 bases and the J gene end by 6 bases; junction bases not matched to a gene: 8. The CDR3: CASSSLAGRLEQYF. The DNA of the CDR3 is TGTGCCAGCAGCTCTTTAGCGGGGCGCCTCGAGCAGTACTTC.